These T cell receptor beta chains were read from a single sample in a study of ipilimumab plus nivolumab after autologous stem cell transplantation. Here immunoSEQ multiplex PCR was the method, and the copy in TCRdb shows in-frame clones only, minus some. The sample yields under 20,000 clones, about four fifths seen once. Source: PBMCs, taken in a trial of ipilimumab plus nivolumab as post-transplant consolidation. Receptors originate from a male donor with diffuse large B-cell lymphoma. CDR3s include the opening cysteine and the closing phenylalanine or tryptophan. Fields, in order: V gene, J gene, D gene, clone size, CDR3 protein, CDR3 DNA. D genes are given only for firm matches. Size is omitted from some rows. Given values are once, few, many or a class for expanded clones.

V gene: TRBV5-4; J gene: TRBJ1-3; D gene: TRBD1; clone size: NA; CDR3 protein: CASSQGQGTGNTIYF; CDR3 DNA: TGTGCCAGCAGCCAAGGACAGGGGACCGGAAACACCATATATTTT
V gene: TRBV19; J gene: TRBJ1-1; D gene: NA; clone size: NA; CDR3 protein: CASSIGQGGLTEAFF; CDR3 DNA: TGTGCCAGTAGTATCGGGCAGGGTGGTTTGACTGAAGCTTTCTTT
V gene: TRBV7-2; J gene: TRBJ2-2; D gene: TRBD1; clone size: NA; CDR3 protein: CASSPGGQGTGELFF; CDR3 DNA: TGTGCCAGCAGCCCAGGGGGACAAGGAACCGGGGAGCTGTTTTTT
V gene: TRBV7-6; J gene: TRBJ2-2; D gene: TRBD1; clone size: NA; CDR3 protein: CASSWDRNTGELFF; CDR3 DNA: TGTGCCAGCAGCTGGGACAGGAACACCGGGGAGCTGTTTTTT
V gene: TRBV12-5; J gene: TRBJ2-7; D gene: NA; clone size: few; CDR3 protein: CASHLTRARRSYEQYF; CDR3 DNA: TGTGCTAGTCACCTAACAAGGGCCCGTAGATCCTACGAGCAGTACTTC
V gene: TRBV7-3; J gene: TRBJ2-7; D gene: NA; clone size: NA; CDR3 protein: CASSLTSTGAREQYF; CDR3 DNA: TGTGCCAGCAGCTTAACGAGCACAGGAGCCCGCGAGCAGTACTTC
V gene: TRBV10-1; J gene: TRBJ1-1; D gene: TRBD1; clone size: NA; CDR3 protein: CASSGRDRRNTEAFF; CDR3 DNA: TGCGCCAGCAGTGGCCGGGACAGAAGGAACACTGAAGCTTTCTTT
V gene: TRBV14; J gene: TRBJ2-5; D gene: NA; clone size: few; CDR3 protein: CASSQNRGQETQYF; CDR3 DNA: TGTGCCAGCAGCCAAAACCGGGGCCAAGAGACCCAGTACTTC
V gene: TRBV7-2; J gene: TRBJ2-5; D gene: NA; clone size: NA; CDR3 protein: CASSFGRIQYF; CDR3 DNA: TGTGCCAGCAGCTTCGGAAGAATCCAGTACTTC
V gene: TRBV27; J gene: TRBJ2-3; D gene: TRBD1; clone size: NA; CDR3 protein: CASSLSWQGADTQYF; CDR3 DNA: TGTGCCAGCAGTTTATCGTGGCAGGGGGCAGATACGCAGTATTTT
V gene: TRBV2; J gene: TRBJ1-6; D gene: NA; clone size: once; CDR3 protein: CASSFRVYSPLHF; CDR3 DNA: TGTGCCAGCAGTTTCCGAGTTTATTCACCCCTCCACTTT
V gene: TRBV30; J gene: TRBJ1-2; D gene: NA; clone size: NA; CDR3 protein: CAWSLGSGGHYGYTF; CDR3 DNA: TGTGCCTGGAGTCTCGGTTCGGGGGGACACTATGGCTACACCTTC
V gene: TRBV5-1; J gene: TRBJ2-3; D gene: NA; clone size: NA; CDR3 protein: CASSPRDTGSTDTQYF; CDR3 DNA: TGCGCCAGCAGCCCCCGGGACACCGGTAGCACAGATACGCAGTATTTT
V gene: TRBV5-1; J gene: TRBJ2-3; D gene: NA; clone size: NA; CDR3 protein: CATSRGPSRLTDTQYF; CDR3 DNA: TGCGCCACCTCCCGGGGACCCTCACGTCTCACGGATACGCAGTATTTT
V gene: TRBV5-4; J gene: TRBJ1-1; D gene: NA; clone size: NA; CDR3 protein: CASSGGGTLNTEAFF; CDR3 DNA: TGTGCCAGCAGCGGGGGGGGGACGTTGAACACTGAAGCTTTCTTT
V gene: TRBV2; J gene: TRBJ2-1; D gene: NA; clone size: NA; CDR3 protein: CASVGVRGRIRGFF; CDR3 DNA: TGTGCCAGCGTCGGGGTCCGGGGGAGGATAAGGGGGTTCTTC
V gene: TRBV11-2; J gene: TRBJ2-7; D gene: NA; clone size: NA; CDR3 protein: CASSRPGPNLYGQYF; CDR3 DNA: TGTGCCAGCAGCCGTCCCGGGCCGAACTTATACGGGCAGTACTTC
V gene: TRBV4-1; J gene: TRBJ1-5; D gene: NA; clone size: NA; CDR3 protein: CASSQDRGSGQPQHF; CDR3 DNA: TGCGCCAGCAGCCAAGACAGGGGATCCGGCCAGCCCCAGCATTTT
V gene: TRBV9; J gene: TRBJ2-7; D gene: TRBD2; clone size: NA; CDR3 protein: CASSGSGDGEQYF; CDR3 DNA: TGTGCCAGCAGCGGTAGCGGGGATGGCGAGCAGTACTTC
V gene: TRBV7-9; J gene: TRBJ2-2; D gene: TRBD1; clone size: NA; CDR3 protein: CAGQGLVNTGELFF; CDR3 DNA: TGTGCCGGACAGGGGTTAGTGAACACCGGGGAGCTGTTTTTT
V gene: TRBV5-1; J gene: TRBJ1-1; D gene: NA; clone size: NA; CDR3 protein: CASSLVRGTEAFF; CDR3 DNA: TGCGCCAGCAGCTTGGTTAGGGGCACTGAAGCTTTCTTT
V gene: TRBV29-1; J gene: TRBJ2-3; D gene: NA; clone size: NA; CDR3 protein: CSALKGHQGPDTQYF; CDR3 DNA: TGCAGCGCTTTAAAGGGCCACCAAGGGCCAGATACGCAGTATTTT
V gene: TRBV6-6; J gene: TRBJ1-1; D gene: NA; clone size: NA; CDR3 protein: CASSPTGGGAFF; CDR3 DNA: TGTGCCAGCAGTCCTACCGGGGGTGGAGCTTTCTTT
V gene: TRBV18; J gene: TRBJ2-5; D gene: NA; clone size: NA; CDR3 protein: CASSPSRKETQYF; CDR3 DNA: TGTGCCAGCTCACCATCCAGAAAAGAGACCCAGTACTTC
V gene: TRBV27; J gene: TRBJ1-6; D gene: NA; clone size: NA; CDR3 protein: CASSLSRAYNSPLHF; CDR3 DNA: TGTGCCAGCAGTTTATCCAGGGCCTATAATTCACCCCTCCACTTT
V gene: TRBV27; J gene: TRBJ1-1; D gene: NA; clone size: medium-sized; CDR3 protein: CASFSGVGAFF; CDR3 DNA: TGTGCCAGCTTCTCCGGGGTCGGAGCTTTCTTT
V gene: TRBV7-6; J gene: TRBJ2-5; D gene: NA; clone size: few; CDR3 protein: CASSLGRQETQYF; CDR3 DNA: TGTGCCAGCAGCTTAGGCAGGCAAGAGACCCAGTACTTC
V gene: TRBV9; J gene: TRBJ2-3; D gene: TRBD2; clone size: NA; CDR3 protein: CASSVTSGVLTDTQYF; CDR3 DNA: TGTGCCAGCAGCGTAACTAGCGGGGTACTCACAGATACGCAGTATTTT
V gene: TRBV7-3; J gene: TRBJ2-1; D gene: TRBD2; clone size: NA; CDR3 protein: CASSLRFRGGLNEQFF; CDR3 DNA: TGTGCCAGCAGCTTAAGGTTCCGGGGGGGCCTCAATGAGCAGTTCTTC